This T cell receptor (beta chain) was captured by sequencing in a study of CD8+ T cells in alopecia areata. As for this clone: The antigen is unknown.

Treatment given: oral pan-JAK inhibitor, 5-10 mg twice daily. Whole-study findings and limits: Normal-skin resident alphabeta T cells also appear among scalp sample sequences. Greater clonality was observed in lesional scalp samples, especially alopecia totalis/universalis, versus normal scalp. Administration of tofacitinib significantly diminished scalp clonality and expanded CD8+ clones within the top 100.

This CDR3 has 15 residues. Trimming cost V 1 base and J 2 bases, with 12 bases left between them. The germline gives CDR1 MGHRA, CDR2 YSYEKL. Following extraction, RNA underwent reverse transcription to cDNA, which served as the sequencing template. Clones were sequenced by immunoSEQ multiplex PCR, and TCRdb holds only the in-frame ones, with some missing. The repertoire consists of approximately 210,000 clones, with 45% to 65% occurring once and the leading ten covering over 3%. Sequencing used CD4+ T cells sorted from blood, obtained at week 4, from a patient treated with tofacitinib. This receptor was identified in a human donor with alopecia areata. The rearrangement uses TRBV4-1 and TRBJ2-7; the D call may be TRBD1 or TRBD2 (5 bases each). CDR3 protein: CASSQVSGTPYEQYF. As DNA, the CDR3 is TGCGCCAGCAGCCAAGTCTCCGGGACCCCCTACGAGCAGTACTTC.